These 7 T cell receptor beta chains share one sample of origin, sequenced in a study of control samples from healthy donors and cancer patients. Generated by immunoSEQ multiplex PCR, the TCRdb table keeps only in-frame clones and is missing some. Counted here are under 70,000 clones, 90% occurring once; the ten biggest clones make up 1% to 1.5%. Sequenced material: PBMCs. The receptors originated from a woman aged 45 to 65 with colorectal cancer.

This clone appeared a few times. The gene calls are TRBV5-4 and TRBJ2-5; the match to TRBD1 covers 7 bases. The CDR3 has 15 residues. From germline, CDR1 is SGHNT and CDR2 YYREEE (reference sequence). After removal of 0 bases from V and 5 bases from J, the junction contained 7 bases not matched to a gene. CDR3 bases: TGTGCCAGCAGCTTGGGAGGGGGCCGTAGGGAGACCCAGTACTTC. Translating gives CASSLGGGRRETQYF.

The CDR3 region is CASSFYGTYEQYF. CDR3 nucleotides: TGTGCCAGCAGCTTCTACGGGACCTACGAGCAGTACTTC. V usage is TRBV5-6 and J usage is TRBJ2-7; D might be TRBD2 (5 bases). Trimming removed 2 bases from V and 2 bases from J, with 8 bases in between. The CDR3 runs to 13 residues. The germline V gene encodes CDR1 SGHDT and CDR2 YYEEEE.

The chain links TRBV5-1 to TRBJ1-2, with D possibly being TRBD1 (5 bases). The CDR3 is 14 residues long. Trimming shortened V by 3 bases and J by 8 bases, and 17 bases separated the two germline ends. CDR1 is SGHRS and CDR2 is YFSETQ in the germline V gene. CDR3 in amino acids: CASSYSETGLGYTF. The CDR3 nucleotides are TGCGCCAGCAGCTACTCCGAGACGGGACTCGGCTACACCTTC.

J is TRBJ1-1 and V is TRBV10-1; a weak D match, TRBD1 (5 bases). The germline CDR1 and CDR2 sequences are WNHNN and SYGVQD (reference sequence). This CDR3 comprises 14 residues. Trimming took 5 bases from V and 0 from J, leaving 10 bases between them. The CDR3 loop reads CASSSGLMNTEAFF. CDR3 bases: TGCGCCAGCAGTTCGGGACTGATGAACACTGAAGCTTTCTTT.

The CDR3: CASSPPRGQAGNTIYF. CDR3 DNA sequence: TGTGCCAGCAGCCCTCCCAGGGGACAGGCGGGAAACACCATATATTTT. The chain has TRBV7-2 and TRBJ1-3; 8 bases map to TRBD1. V gave up 5 bases and J gave up 4 bases; unmatched junction bases: 10. The CDR3 has 16 amino acids. Germline V gives CDR1 SGHTA, CDR2 FQGNSA.

V is TRBV10-1 and J is TRBJ2-3; 11 bases match TRBD2. From germline, CDR1 is WNHNN and CDR2 SYGVQD (reference sequence). Trimming at V came to 3 bases and at J to 5 bases, leaving 7 bases not matched to a gene. The CDR3 loop spans 16 amino acids. CDR3 bases: TGCGCCAGCAGTGACACTAGCGGGAGATCGGAAGATACGCAGTATTTT. As protein: CASSDTSGRSEDTQYF.

Points on this clone: Other DNA sequences in the sample encode the same CDR3. The chain has TRBV12-3 or TRBV12-4 and TRBJ1-1, with 7 bases lining up with TRBD1. J was trimmed by 5 bases and V by 1 base; bases with no gene match: 1. This CDR3 spans 13 amino acids. The CDR3 DNA follows: TGTGCCAGCAGTTTAGGCAGGGGGACTGAAGCTTTCTTT. It translates to CASSLGRGTEAFF.